Listed below are T cell receptor beta chains from one sample, sequenced in a study of neurological immune-mediated disorders. TCRdb used MiXCR to reprocess the 5' RACE reads, holding one entry per CDR3 protein. The repertoire holds 53,000 or so distinct CDR3 sequences, with 6.5% to 8.5% as singletons. Material for sequencing was PBMCs. These receptors were obtained from a woman between 40 and 50 years old in good health. CDR3s include the opening cysteine and the closing phenylalanine or tryptophan. Each record gives: clone size, V gene, J gene, D gene, CDR3 DNA, CDR3 protein. A D gene is named only where the DNA matches it firmly. The size of a clone is reported for some rows only, either as once, few or many, or as a class for expanded clones.

>many|TRBV27|TRBJ1-5|-
TGTGCCAGCAGTTACGGACGCAATCAGCCCCAGCATTTT
CASSYGRNQPQHF
>few|TRBV7-6|TRBJ2-1|-
TGTGCCAGCAGCTTATCAAAGGAGCAGTTCTTC
CASSLSKEQFF
>many|TRBV25-1|TRBJ2-7|TRBD2
TGTGCCAGCAGAAGAAGCGGGAGCTACGAGCAGTACTTC
CASRRSGSYEQYF
>-|TRBV10-3|TRBJ2-7|-
TGTGCCATCAGCAGGGTATCCGAGCAGTACTTC
CAISRVSEQYF
>many|TRBV7-2|TRBJ1-1|-
TGTGCCAGCAGCTTATTAGGGGACACTGAAGCTTTCTTT
CASSLLGDTEAFF
>many|TRBV5-1|TRBJ1-1|-
TGCGCCAGCAGCAAAGGGGCCGCTGAAGCTTTCTTT
CASSKGAAEAFF
>many|TRBV5-1|TRBJ1-5|-
TGCGCCAGCAGACCGGGGGGCGGCAATCAGCCCCAGCATTTT
CASRPGGGNQPQHF
>many|TRBV7-2|TRBJ2-1|-
TGTGCCAGCAGCTTAGACTACCGGGGGGAGCAGTTCTTC
CASSLDYRGEQFF
>many|TRBV6-6|TRBJ2-5|-
TGTGCCAGCAGTTTACGAGGGGTTCGTGAGACCCAGTACTTC
CASSLRGVRETQYF
>-|TRBV7-2|TRBJ2-3|TRBD2
TGTGCCAGCAGCTTAGCCCACAGCGGGGGATTTGGGACAAATACGCAGTATTTT
CASSLAHSGGFGTNTQYF
>many|TRBV6-2/TRBV6-3|TRBJ1-5|-
TGTGCCAGCACCAGGCGGGGAGCAAGTCAGCCCCAGCATTTT
CASTRRGASQPQHF
>many|TRBV29-1|TRBJ2-3|-
TGCAGCGGGACCGCCCCAGATACGCAGTATTTT
CSGTAPDTQYF
>many|TRBV4-2|TRBJ2-5|TRBD2
TGTGCCAGCAGCCAACTACTGACTAGCGGGAGGCCCCAAGAGACCCAGTACTTC
CASSQLLTSGRPQETQYF
>many|TRBV29-1|TRBJ1-1|-
TGCAGCGTTATGGGCACAGGGTCGGCGGATCGTGGCACTGAAGCTTTCTTT
CSVMGTGSADRGTEAFF
>many|TRBV5-1|TRBJ2-2|-
TGCGCCAGCAGCTTTGAGGGCGTACGACCAACCGGGGAGCTGTTTTTT
CASSFEGVRPTGELFF
>many|TRBV7-9|TRBJ1-4|-
TGTGCCAGCAGCTTAGGGAGTAATGAAAAACTGTTTTTT
CASSLGSNEKLFF
>-|TRBV6-2/TRBV6-3|TRBJ1-1|TRBD1
TGTGCCAGCAGTCCCAGACAGGGAAACACTGAAGCTTTCTTT
CASSPRQGNTEAFF
>many|TRBV12-5|TRBJ2-1|TRBD2
TGTGCTAGTGGTTTGGTACTGGGACTAGCGGGGTACAATGAGCAGTTCTTC
CASGLVLGLAGYNEQFF
>few|TRBV7-3|TRBJ1-1|-
TGTGCCAGCAGCACGGGGCGGAACACTGAAGCTTTCTTT
CASSTGRNTEAFF
>many|TRBV3-1|TRBJ2-7|-
TGTGCCAGCAGCCAATCGACATACTCCTACGAGCAGTACTTC
CASSQSTYSYEQYF
>many|TRBV20-1|TRBJ2-7|-
TGCAGTGCCCATACCAGGGACCCGTACGAGCAGTACTTC
CSAHTRDPYEQYF
>many|TRBV7-7|TRBJ2-5|TRBD1
TGTGCCAGCAGCCTGCGACCGGACAGGGCAGAGACCCAGTACTTC
CASSLRPDRAETQYF
>-|TRBV29-1|TRBJ1-5|TRBD1
TGCAGCGTTAGACAGGGGGTTGATCAGCCCCAGCATTTT
CSVRQGVDQPQHF
>many|TRBV5-1|TRBJ1-6|-
TGCGCCAGCAGCTTACAGGATCTTAATTCACCCCTCCACTTT
CASSLQDLNSPLHF
>many|TRBV14|TRBJ2-4|-
TGTGCCAGCAGCCAAGATCGTCAGGTCAGCATTCAGTACTTC
CASSQDRQVSIQYF
>many|TRBV4-2|TRBJ2-7|TRBD1
TGTGCCAGCAGCTATGGGACAGGGGACACCTACGAGCAGTACTTC
CASSYGTGDTYEQYF
>many|TRBV20-1|TRBJ2-2|-
TGCAGTGCTGGGCTAGGAGACTCGAACACCGGGGAGCTGTTTTTT
CSAGLGDSNTGELFF
>few|TRBV6-5|TRBJ1-4|-
TGTGCCAGCAGCCATATGAGAGAAAAACTGTTTTTT
CASSHMREKLFF
>many|TRBV4-3|TRBJ2-5|-
TGCGCCAGCAGCTATGGGAGGGGGATCCAAGAGACCCAGTACTTC
CASSYGRGIQETQYF
>many|TRBV5-1|TRBJ2-3|TRBD1
TGCGCCAGCAGCAGGGGACAGCAAGGCACAGATACGCAGTATTTT
CASSRGQQGTDTQYF
>-|TRBV20-1|TRBJ1-1|-
TGCAGTGCTAGGGGTTTCGGGCCGAACACTGAAGCTTTCTTT
CSARGFGPNTEAFF
>many|TRBV6-2/TRBV6-3|TRBJ1-6|-
TGTGCCAGCAGTAGCGGGGCACCCCTCCACTTT
CASSSGAPLHF
>many|TRBV3-1|TRBJ2-2|TRBD2
TGTGCCAGCAGCCGTCTACTAGCGGGAGGGAACACCGGGGAGCTGTTTTTT
CASSRLLAGGNTGELFF
>-|TRBV5-6|TRBJ2-3|-
TGTGCCAGCAGCTTGCGTCAGGGAACAGATACGCAGTATTTT
CASSLRQGTDTQYF
>few|TRBV24-1|TRBJ1-2|-
TGTGCCACCAGTGATACAGCATGGTATGGCTACACCTTC
CATSDTAWYGYTF
>many|TRBV4-3|TRBJ2-1|-
TGCGCCAGCAGCCAAGATGGCAACTCCTACAATGAGCAGTTCTTC
CASSQDGNSYNEQFF
>medium-sized|TRBV7-2|TRBJ2-1|TRBD2
TGTGCCAGCAGCTTTCGAGCTAGCGGGGGGGCGAAGTACAATGAGCAGTTCTTC
CASSFRASGGAKYNEQFF
>many|TRBV9|TRBJ1-1|-
TGTGCCAGCAGCGTGGGACTTACAGGGTCTGCTGAAGCTTTCTTT
CASSVGLTGSAEAFF
>many|TRBV25-1|TRBJ1-1|-
TGTGCCAGCAGTGATTACGAGGACTTAAGCACTGAAGCTTTCTTT
CASSDYEDLSTEAFF
>many|TRBV7-9|TRBJ2-5|-
TGTGCCAGCAGGAGGGAAGAGACCCAGTACTTC
CASRREETQYF
>many|TRBV6-1|TRBJ2-2|-
TGTGCCAGCCGAATCACCGGGGAGCTGTTTTTT
CASRITGELFF
>few|TRBV30|TRBJ1-1|TRBD1
TGTGCCTGTAAAACGACAGGGGGGACTGAAGCTTTCTTT
CACKTTGGTEAFF
>once|TRBV20-1|TRBJ2-1|TRBD2
TGCAGTGCTACGGACCAGCGGGAGACAGAAGAGGAGTTCTTC
CSATDQRETEEEFF
>many|TRBV5-1|TRBJ2-3|-
TGCGCCAGCAGCCCCTCCCGAGCAGCAGGAGATACGCAGTATTTT
CASSPSRAAGDTQYF
>few|TRBV7-7|TRBJ2-4|TRBD2
TGTGCCAGCAGCACCCAGCTAGCGGGCAAAGCCAAAAACATTCAGTACTTC
CASSTQLAGKAKNIQYF
>few|TRBV9|TRBJ2-7|TRBD1
TGTGCCAGCTCTCCACGTGGACAGGCTAGTTCCTACGAGCAGTACTTC
CASSPRGQASSYEQYF
>many|TRBV7-2|TRBJ1-2|TRBD1
TGTGCCAGCAGCCCCGGACAGGGGGTTAGCTATGGCTACACCTTC
CASSPGQGVSYGYTF
>many|TRBV29-1|TRBJ2-5|TRBD2
TGCAGCGTTGGGCTAGCGGGGGGACCAGAGACCCAGTACTTC
CSVGLAGGPETQYF
>many|TRBV9|TRBJ1-1|TRBD1
TGTGCCAGCAGTAAGGGAGGACAGGAGACCCAAGCTTTCTTT
CASSKGGQETQAFF